Ten or more counts support the clone carrying this T cell receptor (beta chain). These data originate in a study of T cells after posttransplantation cyclophosphamide. The CDR3 runs 16 residues. CDR1 and CDR2 (germline): ENHRY, SYGVKD. V was cut by 0 bases and J by 0 bases, with 9 bases left in between. Libraries were prepared by immunoSEQ multiplex PCR; TCRdb keeps only in-frame clonotypes and omits some of them. The table lists some 50,000 clones, no singletons, with roughly 2.4% in the top ten. Input material: PBMCs. The V gene is TRBV10-3, the J gene TRBJ2-1; D possibly corresponds to TRBD2 (5 bases). This sequence was found in a man aged 40-49 years in good health, CMV-negative, and a related stem cell transplant donor. Here the CDR3 reads CAISESVGSSYNEQFF. In DNA, the CDR3 is TGTGCCATCAGTGAGTCAGTAGGGAGCTCCTACAATGAGCAGTTCTTC.